What follows are 21 T cell receptor beta chains derived from one specimen sequenced in a study of cytomegalovirus exposure and HLA in healthy donors. Data came from immunoSEQ multiplex PCR; TCRdb stores just in-frame clones and leaves some out. This table has 130,000 or so clones, over 85% appearing once. Sequenced: PBMCs. These receptors were taken from a young man in good health and CMV-seronegative.

This sequence joins TRBV6-6 and TRBJ1-1; D is perhaps TRBD1 (5 bases). Trimming removed 6 bases from V and 3 bases from J, with 11 bases in between. The CDR3 sequence is 13 residues long. Germline CDR1 MNHNY, CDR2 SVGAGI (reference sequence). CDR3 bases: TGTGCCAGCAGCTCTACCAGGGACACTGAAGCTTTCTTT. Translating it yields CASSSTRDTEAFF.

The chain joins TRBV11-2 to TRBJ2-7, with D possibly TRBD1 on 5 matching bases. Looked up from germline, CDR1 is SGHAT and CDR2 is FQNNGV. V gave up 3 bases and J gave up 2 bases, with 8 bases separating them. The CDR3 loop spans 13 amino acids. The CDR3 loop reads CASSFDSAYEQYF. The CDR3 coding sequence is TGTGCCAGCAGCTTCGACAGCGCCTACGAGCAGTACTTC. The full variable domain, in which reference TRBV11-2 and TRBJ2-7 provide the parts outside the CDR3, is EAGVAQSPRYKIIEKRQSVAFWCNPISGHATLYWYQQILGQGPKLLIQFQNNGVVDDSQLPKDRFSAERLKGVDSTLKIQPAKLEDSAVYLCASSFDSAYEQYFGPGTRLTVT.

J is TRBJ2-3 and V is TRBV5-1, with D perhaps TRBD2 (6 bases). V lost 3 bases, J lost 2 bases, and 13 bases lay in between. The CDR3 contains 15 residues. Germline V CDR1 and CDR2: SGHRS, YFSETQ. The CDR3 spells CASSWRDPNTDTQYF. DNA of the CDR3: TGCGCCAGCAGCTGGAGGGATCCCAACACAGATACGCAGTATTTT.

The count of this clone is one. This chain links TRBV19 with TRBJ2-1; 13 bases map to TRBD2. Germline assignment: CDR1 LNHDA and CDR2 SQIVND (reference sequence). This CDR3 has 17 residues. V was clipped by 5 bases and J by 2 bases; unmatched bases: 6. CDR3 sequence: CASSPRLAGGPYNEQFF. The CDR3 region has the DNA TGTGCCAGTAGTCCCCGACTAGCGGGGGGTCCCTACAATGAGCAGTTCTTC.

J is TRBJ1-6 and V is TRBV5-8; 7 positions match TRBD1. The CDR3 extends over 15 amino acids. V lost 4 bases to trimming and J lost 7 bases; unmatched junction nucleotides: 8. In germline, CDR1 is SGHTS, CDR2 YDEGEE. The CDR3, as DNA: TGTGCCAGCAGCGTCGTTGGGACAGAGAATTCACCCCTCCACTTT. It codes for CASSVVGTENSPLHF.

The chain employs TRBV28 and TRBJ1-1, with D hard to call. Trimming stripped 2 bases from V and 7 bases from J, with 14 bases between. Germline V gives CDR1 MDHEN, CDR2 SYDVKM. The CDR3 length is 14 residues. The chain's CDR3 is CASSLKWVRSEAFF. CDR3 DNA sequence: TGTGCCAGCAGTTTAAAATGGGTGAGGAGTGAAGCTTTCTTT.

The chain employs TRBV6-6 and TRBJ2-3, with 9 positions matching TRBD1. V lost 4 bases and J lost 4; bases outside the gene matches: 3. CDR1 MNHNY and CDR2 SVGAGI come from the germline V gene (reference sequence). The CDR3 sequence is 14 residues long. The CDR3 loop is CASSWDRVSDTQYF. For the CDR3, the DNA is TGTGCCAGCAGTTGGGACAGGGTATCAGATACGCAGTATTTT.

This clone was seen only a few times. The chain joins TRBV7-9 to TRBJ2-7; D not certain. V was shortened by 1 base and J by 6 bases, with 7 bases between the two germline ends. Germline assignment: CDR1 SEHNR and CDR2 FQNEAQ (reference sequence). The CDR3 is 12 amino acids. For the CDR3, the DNA is TGTGCCAGCAGCTTAGGGCCCAGCGAGCAGTACTTC. Residues: CASSLGPSEQYF.

This clone was picked up one time. The gene calls are TRBV5-1 and TRBJ1-1, with a tentative D call TRBD1 (5 bases). V was cut by 5 bases and J by 7 bases, with 12 bases left in between. Per germline, CDR1 SGHRS and CDR2 YFSETQ. CDR3 length: 12 residues. CDR3 in amino acids: CASRSGSDEAFF. The CDR3 DNA reads as TGCGCCAGCAGATCAGGGTCGGATGAAGCTTTCTTT.

This chain links TRBV7-6 with TRBJ2-2, with 7 bases identical to TRBD2. CDR1 and CDR2 from the germline V gene are SGHVS and FNYEAQ. V dropped 5 bases and J dropped 0; count of bases not matched to a gene: 6. This CDR3 has 16 residues. CDR3 loop: CASSERGGTNTGELFF. The CDR3 region has the DNA TGTGCCAGCAGCGAACGCGGGGGAACGAACACCGGGGAGCTGTTTTTT.

The genes are TRBV4-1 and TRBJ1-2; 7 nucleotides align to TRBD1. After removal of 3 bases from V and 0 bases from J, the junction contained 7 bases not matched to a gene. This CDR3 has 16 amino acids. The V gene's germline CDR1 is MGHRA and CDR2 YSYEKL. For the CDR3, the DNA is TGCGCCAGCAGCCACGCTCCTGGGACAGCTAACTATGGCTACACCTTC. Amino acid sequence: CASSHAPGTANYGYTF.

V gene TRBV2 combines with J gene TRBJ2-1, with D possibly TRBD2 on 5 matching bases. The CDR3 runs 12 residues. The V and J ends lost 8 bases and 8 bases respectively, with 13 bases between them. Germline CDR1 and CDR2: SNHLY and FYNNEI. CDR3 loop: CASRTNGDEQFF. The CDR3 nucleotides read TGTGCCAGCCGGACCAACGGGGATGAGCAGTTCTTC.

The chain has TRBV5-1 and TRBJ2-4; possibly TRBD1 for D (6 bases). V was pared by 2 bases and J by 8 bases, with 14 bases between. From germline, CDR1 is SGHRS and CDR2 YFSETQ. CDR3 length: 14 residues. CDR3 in DNA: TGCGCCAGCAGCTTAGGCGCAGGGGACGACATTCAGTACTTC. This gives the protein CASSLGAGDDIQYF. Full variable domain (rest looked up from reference TRBV5-1 and TRBJ2-4): KAGVTQTPRYLIKTRGQQVTLSCSPISGHRSVSWYQQTPGQGLQFLFEYFSETQRNKGNFPGRFSGRQFSNSRSEMNVSTLELGDSALYLCASSLGAGDDIQYFGAGTRLSVL.

In its sample, this clone was seen once. The chain has TRBV2 and TRBJ1-1; D remains ambiguous. V lost 8 bases to trimming and J lost 0 bases, with 10 bases between them. This CDR3 has 13 residues. Germline V lookup: CDR1 SNHLY, CDR2 FYNNEI. DNA of the CDR3: TGTGCCAGCGGACTCACAGTGAACACTGAAGCTTTCTTT. Amino acids: CASGLTVNTEAFF.

This chain connects TRBV28 to TRBJ2-4, with a possible D match to TRBD2 (5 bases). Trimming took 1 base from V and 16 from J, leaving 20 bases between them. This CDR3 is built from 14 residues. Germline CDR1 MDHEN, CDR2 SYDVKM. The CDR3, as DNA: TGTGCCAGCAGTTTATCGGGGTCGCGGGTGGAAGGCTACTTC. This sequence encodes CASSLSGSRVEGYF.

The chain links TRBV19 to TRBJ2-5; 7 bases agree with TRBD2. The germline V gene encodes CDR1 LNHDA and CDR2 SQIVND (reference sequence). The V and J ends lost 6 bases and 4 bases, in that order; junction bases with no gene match: 11. This CDR3 has 15 amino acids. This CDR3 is CASSIGGTGAETQYF. For the CDR3, the DNA is TGTGCCAGTAGCATCGGGGGGACTGGGGCAGAGACCCAGTACTTC.

This clone was seen only once. The chain combines TRBV9 with TRBJ1-2; TRBD1 agrees at 8 bases. CDR3 length: 10 amino acids. Looked up from germline, CDR1 is SGDLS and CDR2 is YYNGEE. The CDR3 spells CGRTGKGYTF. CDR3 nucleotide sequence: TGTGGACGGACAGGGAAGGGCTACACCTTC.

This clone occurred a few times. The V gene is TRBV14, the J gene TRBJ1-2; 8 bases match TRBD1. Germline V gene data show CDR1 as SGHDN and CDR2 as FVKESK. V lost 5 bases and J lost 4; bases outside the gene matches: 3. The CDR3 spans 13 residues. The CDR3 sequence is CASSDRGSYGYTF. The CDR3 region has the DNA TGTGCCAGCAGCGACAGGGGTAGCTATGGCTACACCTTC.

V is TRBV7-9 and J is TRBJ2-1; D is perhaps TRBD2 (7 bases). V dropped 11 bases and J dropped 9 bases, with 11 bases sitting between them. CDR3 length: 10 amino acids. CDR1 and CDR2 (germline): SEHNR, FQNEAQ (reference sequence). CDR3 bases: TGTGCCTTGGGAGGGGGTGAGCAGTTCTTC. Translating gives CALGGGEQFF.

The chain recombines TRBV7-9 with TRBJ2-5; possibly TRBD2 for D (7 bases). CDR1 and CDR2 from the germline V gene are SEHNR and FQNEAQ (reference sequence). V lost 11 bases, J lost 5 bases, and 24 bases lay in between. CDR3 length equals 15 residues. The DNA for the CDR3 is TGTGCCGTTCCGGGGGCTAGCGGTACCAAGGAGACCCAGTACTTC. It codes for CAVPGASGTKETQYF. Looking up the rest from reference TRBV7-9 and TRBJ2-5 gives the full variable domain: DTGVSQNPRHKITKRGQNVTFRCDPISEHNRLYWYRQTLGQGPEFLTYFQNEAQLEKSRLLSDRFSAERPKGSFSTLEIQRTEQGDSAMYLCAVPGASGTKETQYFGPGTRLLVL.

This clone was counted only a few times. V and J are TRBV4-1 and TRBJ2-5; TRBD2 matches at 9 bases. The CDR3 contains 14 residues. CDR1 and CDR2 (germline): MGHRA, YSYEKL. V lost 4 bases, J lost 4 bases, and 4 bases stayed unmatched. CDR3 residues: CASSPGLAGETQYF. CDR3 coding DNA: TGCGCCAGCAGCCCGGGACTAGCAGGAGAGACCCAGTACTTC.